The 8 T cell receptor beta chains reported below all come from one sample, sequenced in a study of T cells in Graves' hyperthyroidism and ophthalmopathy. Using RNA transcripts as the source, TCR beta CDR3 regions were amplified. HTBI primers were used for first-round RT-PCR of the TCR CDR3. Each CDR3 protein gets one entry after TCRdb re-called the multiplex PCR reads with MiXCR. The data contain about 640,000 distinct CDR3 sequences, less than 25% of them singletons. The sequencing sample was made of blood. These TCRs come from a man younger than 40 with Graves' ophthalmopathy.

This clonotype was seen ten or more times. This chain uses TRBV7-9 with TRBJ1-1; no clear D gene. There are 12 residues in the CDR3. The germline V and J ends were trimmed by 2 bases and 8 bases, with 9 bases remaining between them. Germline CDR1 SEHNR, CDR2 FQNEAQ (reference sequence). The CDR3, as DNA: TGTGCCAGCAGCTTATCTTATGGGGAAGCTTTCTTT. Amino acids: CASSLSYGEAFF.

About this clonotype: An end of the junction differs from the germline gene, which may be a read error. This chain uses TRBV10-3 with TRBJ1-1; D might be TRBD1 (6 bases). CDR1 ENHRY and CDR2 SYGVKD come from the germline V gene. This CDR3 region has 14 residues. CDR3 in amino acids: CATQGIGEIGEAFF. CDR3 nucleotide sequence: TGCGCCACCCAGGGGATAGGGGAGATCGGTGAAGCTTTCTTT.

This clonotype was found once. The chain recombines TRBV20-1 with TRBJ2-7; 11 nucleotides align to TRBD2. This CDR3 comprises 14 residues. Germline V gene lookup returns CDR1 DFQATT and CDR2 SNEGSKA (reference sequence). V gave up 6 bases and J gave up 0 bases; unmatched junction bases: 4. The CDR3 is CSATTSGSSYEQYF. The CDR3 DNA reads TGCAGTGCAACCACTAGCGGGAGCTCCTACGAGCAGTACTTC.

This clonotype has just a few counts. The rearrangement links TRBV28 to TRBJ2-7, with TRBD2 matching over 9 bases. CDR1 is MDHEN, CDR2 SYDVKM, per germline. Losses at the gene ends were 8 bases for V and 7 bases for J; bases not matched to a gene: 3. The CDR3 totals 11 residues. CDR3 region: CASGLAREQYF. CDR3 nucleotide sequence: TGTGCCAGCGGACTAGCGCGTGAGCAGTACTTC.

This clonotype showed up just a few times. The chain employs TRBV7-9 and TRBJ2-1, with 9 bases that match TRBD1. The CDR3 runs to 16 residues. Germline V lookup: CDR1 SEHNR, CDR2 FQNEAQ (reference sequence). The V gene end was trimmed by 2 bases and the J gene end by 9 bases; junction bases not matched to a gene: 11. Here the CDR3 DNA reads TGTGCCAGCAGCTTAATCACAGGGGGCGAGCGGGGTGAGCAGTTCTTC. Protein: CASSLITGGERGEQFF.

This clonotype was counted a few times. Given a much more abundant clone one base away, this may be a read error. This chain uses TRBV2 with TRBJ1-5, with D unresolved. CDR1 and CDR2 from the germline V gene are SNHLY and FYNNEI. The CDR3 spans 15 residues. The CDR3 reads CAGSTPGGSNQPQHF. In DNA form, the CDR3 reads TGTGCCGGCAGTACCCCAGGCGGGAGCAATCAGCCCCAGCATTTT.

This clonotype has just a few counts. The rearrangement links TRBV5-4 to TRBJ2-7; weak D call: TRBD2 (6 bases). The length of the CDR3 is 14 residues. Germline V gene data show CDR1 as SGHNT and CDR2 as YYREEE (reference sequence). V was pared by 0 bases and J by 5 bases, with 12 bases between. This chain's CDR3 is CASSLGLASHEQYF. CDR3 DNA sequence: TGTGCCAGCAGCTTGGGGCTAGCGTCCCACGAGCAGTACTTC.

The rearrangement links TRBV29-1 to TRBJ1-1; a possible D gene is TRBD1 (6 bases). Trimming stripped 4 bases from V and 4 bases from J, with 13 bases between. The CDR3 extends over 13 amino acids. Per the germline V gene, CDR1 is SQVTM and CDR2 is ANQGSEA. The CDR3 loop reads CSVAGQGITEAFF. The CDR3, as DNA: TGCAGCGTTGCTGGGCAGGGGATCACTGAAGCTTTCTTT.